This paragraph covers one T cell receptor beta chain sequence. Trimming left V 8 bases short and J 4 bases short, with 12 bases between. Germline loops: CDR1 MNHEY, CDR2 SVGAGI. This CDR3 has 13 amino acids. Per the original methods: Scientists estimated how many nucleated cells there were by amplifying reference gene primers. This table comes from immunoSEQ multiplex PCR, and its TCRdb copy is limited to in-frame clones, with some not included. The DNA gave D and trimming, while V, J and clone size come from that table. The data show roughly 16,000 clones, 70% to 90% seen once. This specimen comes from a study of blood T cell repertoires in COVID-19. Study information: The samples span acute and convalescent COVID-19 from the United States, Italy and Spain. T cells, B-cell-depleted T cells, or PBMCs provided the cDNA or gDNA that served as material.

In Seattle, patients joined the study during active infection and were tracked longitudinally. The sequencing sample was made of peripheral blood. This chain links TRBV6-5 with TRBJ2-1; a weak D match, TRBD1 (5 bases). This receptor was obtained from a woman over 75 with COVID-19, enrolled during active disease. The CDR3 loop is CASFPDSYNEQFF. The CDR3 nucleotides read TGTGCCAGCTTCCCTGACAGTTACAATGAGCAGTTCTTC.